This is a list of T cell receptor beta chains from one sample in a study of tumor-infiltrating lymphocytes in primary liver carcinoma. TCRdb itself ran the multiplex PCR reads through MiXCR, one entry per CDR3 protein. The sample holds about 320,000 distinct CDR3 sequences; 65% are singletons and the top ten take about 9.4%. The sequencing sample was made of peripheral blood. The receptors here all came from a man aged 40-55 years with primary liver carcinoma and hepatitis B virus infection. CDR3s include the opening cysteine and the closing phenylalanine or tryptophan. The D gene is left open where the match is weak. The size of a clone is reported for some rows only, either as once, few or many, or as a class for expanded clones.

V gene,J gene,D gene,clone size,CDR3 protein,CDR3 DNA
TRBV11-2,TRBJ2-5,NA,once,CASSLLGGGIEIQYF,TGTGCCAGTAGCTTACTCGGGGGTGGGATAGAGATCCAGTACTTC
TRBV5-1,TRBJ1-5,NA,NA,CASAENSNQPQHF,TGCGCCAGCGCAGAAAATAGCAATCAGCCCCAGCATTTT
TRBV29-1,TRBJ2-1,TRBD2,NA,CSIGTSGSYNEQFF,TGTAGCATTGGGACTAGCGGGAGCTACAATGAGCAGTTCTTC
TRBV28,TRBJ2-7,NA,many,CASGTTYEQYF,TGTGCCAGCGGAACAACCTACGAGCAGTACTTC
TRBV10-3,TRBJ1-2,TRBD1,NA,CATTIDRAYDYTF,TGTGCCACCACCATTGACAGGGCCTATGACTACACCTTC
TRBV6-6,TRBJ2-7,NA,NA,CASSLNGGAYEQHF,TGTGCCAGCAGTCTGAATGGGGGGGCCTACGAGCAGCACTTC
TRBV6-6,TRBJ2-7,TRBD2,many,CATGTSGFEQYF,TGTGCCACCGGGACTAGCGGTTTCGAGCAGTACTTC
TRBV5-4,TRBJ1-2,NA,few,CASSLERDYGYTF,TGTGCCAGCAGCTTGGAGAGGGACTATGGCTACACCTTC
TRBV7-8,TRBJ2-2,NA,NA,CASSLRLVNTGELFF,TGTGCCAGCAGCTTAAGGCTAGTCAACACCGGGGAGCTGTTTTTT
TRBV11-1,TRBJ2-7,TRBD1,NA,CVSSLRDRVNKQYF,TGTGTCAGCAGCCTCCGAGACAGGGTAAACAAGCAGTACTTC
TRBV5-6,TRBJ2-2,NA,NA,CTSSLLDRETRELFF,TGTACCAGCAGCTTGCTGGACAGAGAGACCAGGGAGCTGTTTTTT
TRBV13,TRBJ2-7,NA,few,CASSQGTGTTWYEQYF,TGTGCCAGCAGCCAGGGGACCGGGACTACGTGGTACGAGCAGTACTTC
TRBV30,TRBJ1-1,TRBD1,NA,CAWGGDRGTEAFF,TGTGCCTGGGGGGGGGACAGGGGAACTGAAGCTTTCTTT
TRBV5-1,TRBJ2-1,NA,NA,CASSSTGSSYTEQFF,TGCGCCAGCAGCTCGACAGGTAGCTCCTACACTGAGCAGTTCTTC
TRBV6-2/TRBV6-3,TRBJ2-1,NA,many,CASSYPNQANEQFF,TGTGCCAGCAGTTATCCCAATCAGGCGAATGAGCAGTTCTTC
TRBV12-3/TRBV12-4,TRBJ1-5,NA,NA,CASSPETGMPQRF,TGTGCCAGCAGTCCTGAGACAGGAATGCCCCAGCGTTTT
TRBV5-6,TRBJ1-1,TRBD1,NA,CARSLGTGHYTEAFF,TGTGCCAGGAGCTTGGGGACAGGGCATTACACTGAAGCTTTCTTT
TRBV11-2,TRBJ2-7,TRBD1,NA,CASILWTGPSYEQYF,TGTGCCAGCATCCTATGGACAGGGCCCTCTTACGAGCAGTACTTC
TRBV6-1,TRBJ1-1,NA,NA,CASSEVSGNSEAFF,TGTGCCAGCAGTGAAGTGTCGGGCAACTCTGAAGCTTTCTTT
TRBV7-9,TRBJ2-7,NA,few,CASSLVTDSYEQYF,TGTGCCAGCAGCTTAGTGACGGACAGCTACGAGCAGTACTTC
TRBV6-2/TRBV6-3,TRBJ2-2,TRBD1,NA,CASRGTDFYTEELFF,TGTGCCAGCAGGGGGACAGATTTCTACACCGAGGAGCTGTTTTTT
TRBV6-5,TRBJ2-1,NA,once,CASSPNLGIGYNEQFF,TGTGCCAGCAGCCCAAACCTGGGGATCGGATACAATGAGCAGTTCTTC
TRBV28,TRBJ1-2,NA,few,CASRTGGAYGYTF,TGTGCCAGCAGGACAGGTGGGGCCTATGGCTACACCTTC
TRBV4-1,TRBJ1-2,NA,NA,CASSQDGNGYTF,TGCGCCAGCAGCCAAGACGGGAATGGCTACACCTTC
TRBV29-1,TRBJ2-7,TRBD2,once,CSVGQTSGRPNEQYF,TGTAGCGTTGGACAAACCAGCGGGAGACCCAATGAGCAGTACTTC
TRBV28,TRBJ2-3,NA,NA,CANSFTDTQYF,TGTGCCAACAGTTTCACAGATACGCAGTATTTT
TRBV20-1,TRBJ2-1,NA,NA,CSAQPGAARNEQFF,TGCAGTGCTCAGCCGGGGGCCGCCCGCAATGAGCAGTTCTTC